Listed below are T cell receptor beta chains from one sample, sequenced in a study of human T cells and chemical hapten exposure. Each CDR3 protein gets one entry after TCRdb re-called the RACE reads with MiXCR. The data contain tens of thousands of distinct CDR3 sequences, more than 9% of them singletons. The starting material was whole blood, obtained in connection with sensitization to the hapten diphenylcyclopropenone (DPC). These receptor sequences come from a woman aged 25 to 39 with alopecia areata. Some clones in this sample may be carry-over from other donors' samples. Each CDR3 is given with its conserved first and last residue. The order of the fields is J gene, clone size, V gene, CDR3 protein. Only some rows state a clone size, as once, few, many or a class for expanded clones.

>TRBJ2-7|few|TRBV5-6
CASSPGTGIYEQYF
>TRBJ2-2|many|TRBV7-6
CASSPDRVYTGELFF
>TRBJ1-1|.|TRBV4-1
CASSQDTGLEAFF
>TRBJ2-7|many|TRBV11-2
CASSRTSGGANEQYF
>TRBJ2-5|.|TRBV20-1
CSASVAGGSQETQYF
>TRBJ2-3|few|TRBV7-2
CASSPYRSGGATDTQYF
>TRBJ2-1|many|TRBV29-1
CSVDGTSGVYNEQFF
>TRBJ2-3|many|TRBV7-9
CASSWGTGEAADTQYF
>TRBJ1-1|few|TRBV6-5
CASSTGRLNTEAFF
>TRBJ2-1|many|TRBV7-9
CASSQIGPYNEQFF
>TRBJ2-5|few|TRBV2
CASKSRASQETQYF
>TRBJ2-1|.|TRBV6-2/TRBV6-3
CASSYGGRGNEQFF
>TRBJ1-6|.|TRBV27
CASRRGQGTYNSPLHF
>TRBJ1-2|few|TRBV6-5
CASSYSPRGNRDYGYTF
>TRBJ1-5|many|TRBV4-2
CASSQDQDMGNQPQHF
>TRBJ2-3|many|TRBV6-2/TRBV6-3
CASSPGTSGSDTQYF
>TRBJ2-3|.|TRBV2
CASRLAGGKDTQYF
>TRBJ1-2|many|TRBV20-1
CSPWDRRYTF
>TRBJ2-5|.|TRBV13
CASSVGYQETQYF
>TRBJ2-7|many|TRBV7-2
CASSLAGTGNLGYEQYF
>TRBJ2-7|.|TRBV11-2
CASSPDTTYEQYF
>TRBJ2-2|few|TRBV28
CASSFSGSNTGELFF
>TRBJ2-1|.|TRBV27
CASTHFDEQFF
>TRBJ2-7|.|TRBV5-1
CASTPYASGRGSYEQYF
>TRBJ1-3|many|TRBV5-1
CASSPGDSVNTIYF
>TRBJ2-3|.|TRBV7-2
CASSLAGGLDTQYF
>TRBJ2-5|medium-sized|TRBV2
CASNSVSAGQETQYF
>TRBJ2-3|few|TRBV14
CASSQRGGTDTQYF
>TRBJ2-7|.|TRBV20-1
CSARDLSGLAGSYEQYF
>TRBJ1-1|.|TRBV7-9
CASIGQNTEAFF
>TRBJ1-1|few|TRBV30
CASYVLNTEAFF
>TRBJ1-5|many|TRBV7-2
CASSLFGGTNNQPQHF
>TRBJ2-7|.|TRBV7-2
CASSLFLSPDRRYEQYF
>TRBJ1-4|many|TRBV28
CASSYLGTGDEKLFF
>TRBJ2-5|many|TRBV2
CASSERRNQETQYF
>TRBJ2-1|many|TRBV7-6
CASSLDGGYYNEQFF
>TRBJ1-1|.|TRBV7-3
CASSPGTGGATEAFF
>TRBJ2-2|medium-sized|TRBV5-1
CASSPGQLAQKRFF
>TRBJ2-7|many|TRBV7-8
CASSSLLQGLSREQYF
>TRBJ2-1|many|TRBV7-3
CASGGSYNEQFF
>TRBJ2-5|.|TRBV7-2
CASSLAPGSVETQYF
>TRBJ1-2|.|TRBV28
CASTFGNIRVNGYTF
>TRBJ2-2|many|TRBV7-2
CASSLFREVSGELFF
>TRBJ1-2|few|TRBV6-5
CASRTSAWFDTSNYGYTF
>TRBJ2-6|.|TRBV12-3/TRBV12-4
CASSVTPMGANVLTF
>TRBJ2-1|many|TRBV19
CASSIRGGLSGSYNEQFF
>TRBJ2-7|few|TRBV6-2/TRBV6-3
CASLDRRGRATYEQYF
>TRBJ2-3|many|TRBV7-2
CASSLVGGGLDTQYF
>TRBJ1-6|.|TRBV7-3
CASSLTGASPLHF
>TRBJ1-4|.|TRBV7-3
CASSRSGGSNEKLFF
>TRBJ2-2|many|TRBV19
CARRRGQGAPGELFF
>TRBJ2-3|few|TRBV5-6
CASSTGGDTQYF
>TRBJ2-2|few|TRBV24-1
CATSDRSGLDNTGELFF
>TRBJ2-1|few|TRBV7-3
CASSQNGGGYNEQFF
>TRBJ2-4|many|TRBV14
CASSQGSRLAKNIQYF
>TRBJ2-3|.|TRBV15
CATSRERGGTDTQYF
>TRBJ2-5|.|TRBV30
CAWSQYQETQYF
>TRBJ1-1|.|TRBV7-6
CASSLDGRGDTEAFF
>TRBJ2-1|.|TRBV12-3/TRBV12-4
CASRRTANEQFF